These T cell receptor beta chains were read from a single sample in a study of cytomegalovirus exposure and HLA in healthy donors. The repertoire was sequenced with immunoSEQ multiplex PCR; TCRdb's copy has only in-frame clones and lacks some. The sample's table shows around 76,000 clones. Material for sequencing was PBMCs. The receptors here all came from a boy aged 5-17 years in good health and CMV-seronegative. Both conserved end residues are part of each CDR3. D genes are given only for firm matches.

D | J | V | CDR3 | DNA
NA | TRBJ2-5 | TRBV7-3 | CASSSGVLARLETQYF | TGTGCCAGCAGCTCCGGGGTCCTAGCGCGCCTCGAGACCCAGTACTTC
NA | TRBJ2-5 | TRBV11-1 | CASSPPGIQETQYF | TGTGCCAGCAGCCCACCGGGGATCCAAGAGACCCAGTACTTC
TRBD1 | TRBJ2-5 | TRBV4-1 | CASSQPGQRLEETQYF | TGCGCCAGCAGCCAGCCGGGACAGCGGTTAGAAGAGACCCAGTACTTC
NA | TRBJ1-1 | TRBV7-6 | CASVQKGRGNTEAFF | TGTGCCAGCGTTCAAAAAGGGAGAGGGAACACTGAAGCTTTCTTT
NA | TRBJ2-3 | TRBV6-1 | CASSGPTLRRDTQYF | TGTGCCAGCAGTGGGCCGACGTTAAGGAGGGATACGCAGTATTTT
NA | TRBJ1-2 | TRBV1 | CTSSQAGGAFYGYTF | TGCACCAGCAGCCAAGCGGGGGGGGCATTCTATGGCTACACCTTC
NA | TRBJ2-2 | TRBV9 | CASSVERLGTGELFF | TGTGCCAGCAGCGTAGAGCGTCTAGGCACCGGGGAGCTGTTTTTT
TRBD2 | TRBJ2-7 | TRBV25-1 | CASSSGTRPYEQYF | TGTGCCAGCAGTTCCGGGACTAGACCTTACGAGCAGTACTTC
TRBD1 | TRBJ2-7 | TRBV5-1 | CASSPDRVGYEQYF | TGCGCCAGCAGCCCTGACAGGGTTGGCTACGAGCAGTACTTC
TRBD1 | TRBJ1-2 | TRBV15 | CATSSPGQGVNYGYTF | TGTGCCACCAGCAGTCCCGGACAGGGGGTAAACTATGGCTACACCTTC
TRBD2 | TRBJ2-1 | TRBV27 | CASSYLAGPGSYNEQFF | TGTGCCAGCAGTTATCTAGCGGGACCGGGGTCCTACAATGAGCAGTTCTTC
NA | TRBJ2-1 | TRBV30 | CAWSPFSGEQFF | TGTGCCTGGAGTCCGTTTAGCGGAGAGCAGTTCTTC
NA | TRBJ1-1 | TRBV25-1 | CASSESTDWNTEAFF | TGTGCCAGCAGTGAATCAACAGATTGGAACACTGAAGCTTTCTTT
TRBD2 | TRBJ2-3 | TRBV4-2 | CASSQGAASGSVDTQYF | TGTGCCAGCAGCCAGGGGGCAGCGAGCGGGAGCGTAGATACGCAGTATTTT
NA | TRBJ1-4 | TRBV5-6 | CASSLGISTGEKLFF | TGTGCCAGCAGCTTAGGGATCAGTACAGGAGAAAAACTGTTTTTT
NA | TRBJ1-4 | TRBV4-2 | CASSPLGRGEGNEKLFF | TGTGCCAGCAGCCCATTGGGGAGGGGGGAAGGTAATGAAAAACTGTTTTTT
NA | TRBJ2-3 | TRBV4-1 | CASSQETGVVDTQYF | TGCGCCAGCAGCCAAGAGACGGGAGTCGTGGATACGCAGTATTTT
TRBD1 | TRBJ1-4 | TRBV29-1 | CSVRDRGHNEKLFF | TGCAGCGTAAGGGACAGGGGCCATAATGAAAAACTGTTTTTT
NA | TRBJ2-7 | TRBV7-2 | CASSFHRDRYEQYF | TGTGCCAGCAGCTTCCACAGGGATCGCTACGAGCAGTACTTC
NA | TRBJ1-1 | TRBV30 | CAWRRGTMNTEAFF | TGTGCCTGGAGAAGGGGGACCATGAACACTGAAGCTTTCTTT
NA | TRBJ2-1 | TRBV7-9 | CASSLLGDRRLNNEQFF | TGTGCCAGCAGCTTACTAGGAGACAGGCGCTTGAACAATGAGCAGTTCTTC
NA | TRBJ1-1 | TRBV9 | CASSVGYRIQNTEAFF | TGTGCCAGCAGCGTAGGGTACAGAATACAGAACACTGAAGCTTTCTTT